This T cell receptor (beta chain) was identified in a study of T cell responses to AZD1222 COVID-19 vaccine listed by TCRdb under 2021. For the study in its entirety: AZD1222 recipients given second doses at about 4 weeks or at about 12 weeks were pooled, since spike-specific TCR depth and breadth were not found to differ between the two schedules. TCR sequencing covered some 240 trial participants: 207 given two doses of AZD1222 and some 25 given two doses of MenACWY control vaccine. Enrollment into the trials was organized by age into subgroups of 18-55, 56-69 and 70-plus years, and those subgroups contained about 160, 30 and 59 TCR-sequenced participants, respectively.

Turning to this clone: Its cognate antigen has yet to be identified. Base quality data are lacking; no much larger clone is found one base away.

The investigation overall reported the following: Conclusions about previously exposed vaccinees are limited because only six or seven AZD1222 recipients were SARS-CoV-2 seropositive at baseline. Because no samples from the day 14 peak response were available, repertoires could be characterized only after the peak T cell response. Vaccine-associated CD4 TCRs spanned the whole spike protein, with dominant responses in regions 160-218 and 743-854. After two AZD1222 doses, spike-specific TCR breadth and depth were significantly higher than at day 0 and than in MenACWY recipients. Epitopes outside the regions mutated in the B.1.351 and B.1.1.7 variants were reportedly recognized by nearly half of the unique spike-specific TCRs. Participants were mostly white British, with more females than males. The authors suggested clonal diversity may have been underestimated. The 56-69-year group was small, and its depth increase did not reach significance, likely because of low power.

There are 14 amino acids in the CDR3, from cysteine to phenylalanine inclusive. Only the CDR3 region is kept as DNA, spanning 42 bases read in frame from base 1. The germline V gene yields SNHLY for CDR1 and FYNNEI for CDR2. V loses 2 bases of germline sequence and J loses 3 bases, and the interval between the two ends is 10 bases. The CDR3 regions of human TCRbeta chains were subjected to immunosequencing. The original methods were these. Repertoire TCRs were checked for matches against a reference library of SARS-CoV-2-specific TCRs that had been generated using the MIRA antigen-specificity platform. Breadth was defined as the fraction of unique TCRs that were SARS-CoV-2-associated. Depth was defined as the fraction of total T cells that were SARS-CoV-2-associated. Each spike-specific TCR was assigned to its reactive spike region and to a CD4 or CD8 class using the MIRA data. Log10-transformed breadth and depth values were compared by one-way ANOVA with Sidak's multiple comparisons tests. TCRdb re-hosts the immuneACCESS table, in-frame sequences only. Its copies lack some clones; in the studies checked, an unresolved V gene accounts for under half of them, and the cause for the rest is not known. V, J and clone size are taken as reported in that table, and D and trimming were inferred from the DNA itself. This sample holds some 91,000 clones; 89% were observed only once. Over 2% of the sample lies in the top ten.

What this sample's time point label stands for: baseline before first vaccination. Vaccinee samples came from UK trials COV001 and COV002, including a single-blind randomized controlled phase 2/3 trial of AZD1222 (ChAdOx1 nCoV-19) in healthy adults. For TCRbeta chain sequencing, PBMC samples were collected from trial participants at day 0 and at day 28 after the second dose. The rearranged chain carries TRBV2 and TRBJ1-2, with a weak D call of TRBD1 (5 bases match). The sequences come from peripheral blood, collected on day 0 of AZD1222 vaccination. The sequence derives from an adult in good health. The DNA sequence is TGTGCCAGCAGTGAACAGGGCCCTCACTATGGCTACACCTTC. Its protein is CASSEQGPHYGYTF.